These 6 T cell receptor beta chains share one sample of origin, sequenced in a study of blood T cell repertoires in COVID-19 (dated by TCRdb to the early 2020s). The receptor library was made with the immunoSEQ multiplex PCR assay. TCRdb holds this immuneACCESS table with in-frame rearrangements only. Some clones are missing; in checked studies, unresolved V genes explain under half, and the rest has no known cause. Across this sample there are 80,000 to 95,000 clones, with less than 80% seen only once. The ten largest make up about 4.2% of the sample. Input material: peripheral blood. The receptors shown here come from a woman between 50 and 59 years old with acute or convalescent COVID-19.

This CDR3 reads CSASSPGQGDEKLFF. CDR3 in DNA: TGCAGTGCTAGTTCCCCGGGACAGGGGGATGAAAAACTGTTTTTT. The chain has TRBV20-1 and TRBJ1-4; 11 bases agree with TRBD1. Germline trimming cut 3 bases from V and 6 bases from J; bases unmatched to any gene: 6. Germline CDR1 is DFQATT and CDR2 is SNEGSKA (reference sequence). This CDR3 has 15 amino acids.

The chain recombines TRBV28 with TRBJ1-5; 10 bases are shared with TRBD1. V was clipped by 6 bases and J by 5 bases; unmatched bases: 10. Germline-derived CDR1 and CDR2 are MDHEN and SYDVKM. The CDR3 is 16 amino acids. The CDR3 spells CASRLGRTGGHQPQHF. The CDR3 bases are TGTGCCAGCAGGCTAGGCAGGACAGGGGGGCATCAGCCCCAGCATTTT.

A few counts support this clone. J is TRBJ1-2 and V is TRBV4-1, with 9 bases that match TRBD1. The V gene end was trimmed by 1 base and the J gene end by 3 bases; junction bases not matched to a gene: 9. Germline V gene lookup returns CDR1 MGHRA and CDR2 YSYEKL. The CDR3 is 17 residues long. CDR3 bases: TGCGCCAGCAGCCAAGGGGGACAGGGTATGAGGGACTATGGCTACACCTTC. It is translated as CASSQGGQGMRDYGYTF.

V and J are TRBV28 and TRBJ2-7, with D perhaps matching TRBD1 (5 bases). The CDR3 runs 14 residues. The germline V and J ends were trimmed by 4 bases and 4 bases, with 14 bases remaining between them. CDR1 and CDR2 from the germline V gene are MDHEN and SYDVKM. CDR3 DNA sequence: TGTGCCAGCAGTTGGGCAGGGAAGAGGTACGAGCAGTACTTC. Residues: CASSWAGKRYEQYF.

V is TRBV28 and J is TRBJ1-1; TRBD1 aligns across 8 bases. The J segment lost 5 bases and the V segment lost 6 bases, leaving 8 bases of the junction unmatched. Germline V lookup: CDR1 MDHEN, CDR2 SYDVKM. The CDR3 is 14 amino acids. CDR3 loop: CASREQGEKTEAFF. In DNA form, the CDR3 reads TGTGCCAGCAGGGAACAGGGGGAGAAGACTGAAGCTTTCTTT.

The table lists this clone with a few counts. The chain has TRBV5-5 and TRBJ2-3, with 8 bases aligning to TRBD2. The CDR3 sequence is 14 residues long. The ends lost 4 bases at V and 6 bases at J; junction bases unmatched: 7. CDR1 SGHKS and CDR2 YYEKEE come from the germline V gene (reference sequence). CDR3 sequence reads: CASSHSGATDTQYF. The DNA for the CDR3 is TGTGCCAGCAGCCATAGCGGGGCCACGGATACGCAGTATTTT.